What follows are 2 T cell receptor beta chains derived from one specimen sequenced in a study of blood T cell repertoires in COVID-19 (dated by TCRdb to about 2020). Library preparation was by the immunoSEQ multiplex PCR assay. TCRdb limited this immuneACCESS table to in-frame rearrangements with V and J called. A share of clones is missing; checked studies link under half to unresolved V genes, and the rest is unexplained. The sample includes roughly 170,000 clones, with approximately 79% observed a single time. Together, the top ten hold under 3.5% of the sample. Material: peripheral blood. These receptors came from a woman aged 80 or over with acute or convalescent COVID-19.

The chain couples TRBV27 to TRBJ1-1; D might be TRBD1 (5 bases). The CDR3 runs to 13 residues. Between the trimmed V and J ends, which lost 5 bases and 7 bases, there was a span of 14 bases. Looked up from germline, CDR1 is MNHEY and CDR2 is SMNVEV (reference sequence). Here the CDR3 DNA reads TGTGCCAGCAGTCTCGGATCAGGGCTTGAAGCTTTCTTT. Amino acid sequence: CASSLGSGLEAFF.

This chain connects TRBV4-1 to TRBJ2-7; maybe TRBD2 (6 bases). CDR3 length: 17 amino acids. Trimming cost V 4 bases and J 4 bases, with 23 bases left between them. Germline CDR1 MGHRA, CDR2 YSYEKL. CDR3 sequence (DNA): TGCGCCAGCAGCCCCAGCCAAATAGCGGTGGTGAAGTACGAGCAGTACTTC. Translated: CASSPSQIAVVKYEQYF.